This TCR beta chain was profiled in a study of human T cells and chemical hapten exposure. Looking at the study overall: 2% DPC was applied to around 2 cm by around 2 cm of upper inner arm skin for sensitization. Epicutaneous patch tests delivered 0.01% DPC to the upper back, with evaluation at 6 days. Study-wide findings and caveats: In comparison with controls, expanded TCRs gave rise to a significantly larger number of large CDR3 similarity clusters.

TCRdb re-derived calls from the RACE reads in MiXCR, one entry per CDR3 protein. In the table there are some 170,000 distinct CDR3 sequences, 25% to 35% of which are singletons. The V gene lost 3 bases and the J gene lost 11 bases, with 7 bases spanning the gap. The CDR3 consists of 9 residues. CDR1 and CDR2 from the germline V gene are SQVTM and ANQGSEA. Time point meaning: patch test 3, about 24 weeks after DPC sensitization. Treatment described: therapeutic diphenylcyclopropenone sensitization with weekly scalp DPC. This clonotype was recorded at least ten times. What it recognizes is unknown. The rearrangement links TRBV29-1 to TRBJ1-1; no definite D call. This specimen was whole blood, taken in connection with sensitization to the hapten diphenylcyclopropenone (DPC). The origin of this receptor is a young woman with alopecia areata. Some clones in this sample may be carry-over from other donors' samples. CDR3 loop: CSVDVEAFF. CDR3 DNA: TGCAGCGTTGATGTTGAGGCTTTCTTT.